This T cell receptor (beta chain) was identified in a study of response to subunit inactivated influenza vaccine. CDR3 length: 16 amino acids. Trimming took off 7 bases at V and 1 base at J, with 19 bases between the two ends. The germline V gene has CDR1 LGHNA and CDR2 YNFKEQ. TCRdb reanalysed the RT-PCR reads using MiXCR and keeps one entry per CDR3 protein. The data contain around 480,000 distinct CDR3 sequences, approximately 15% of them singletons. Study-wide findings and caveats: Each seasonal influenza vaccination, the authors suggested, recruits few new T cells.

On this clonotype: The antigen remains unidentified.

The chain carries TRBV4-2 and TRBJ1-1; D is ambiguous. This receptor was obtained from a man aged 50-75 years who received an inactivated influenza vaccine. Source: CD4+ T cells sorted from PBMCs, taken about 23 months after vaccination. This chain's CDR3 is CASTLQPLVPNTEAFF. The CDR3 DNA reads as TGTGCCAGCACCCTCCAACCCCTGGTGCCGAACACTGAAGCTTTCTTT.